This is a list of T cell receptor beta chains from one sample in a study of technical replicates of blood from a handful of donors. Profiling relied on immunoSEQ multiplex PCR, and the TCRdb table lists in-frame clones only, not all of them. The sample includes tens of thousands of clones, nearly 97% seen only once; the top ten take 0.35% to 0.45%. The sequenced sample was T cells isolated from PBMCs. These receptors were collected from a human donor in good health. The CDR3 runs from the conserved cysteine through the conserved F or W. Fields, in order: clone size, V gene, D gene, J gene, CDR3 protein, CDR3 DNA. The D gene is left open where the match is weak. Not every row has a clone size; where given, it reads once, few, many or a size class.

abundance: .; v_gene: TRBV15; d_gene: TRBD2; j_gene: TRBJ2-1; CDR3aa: CATSRDTSSGRVIDEQFF; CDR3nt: TGTGCCACCAGCAGGGATACGTCTAGCGGGCGAGTGATCGATGAGCAGTTCTTC
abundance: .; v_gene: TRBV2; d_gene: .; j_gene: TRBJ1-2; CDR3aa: CASSDRNRVQAPNYGYTF; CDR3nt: TGTGCCAGCAGTGATCGGAACCGGGTACAGGCCCCTAACTATGGCTACACCTTC
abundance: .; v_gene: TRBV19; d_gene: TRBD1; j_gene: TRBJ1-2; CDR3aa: CASSMGTGTYGYTF; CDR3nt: TGTGCCAGTAGTATGGGGACAGGGACCTATGGCTACACCTTC
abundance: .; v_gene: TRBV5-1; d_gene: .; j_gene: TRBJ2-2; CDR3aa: CASSSIIDTGELFF; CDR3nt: TGCGCCAGCAGCTCCATTATAGACACCGGGGAGCTGTTTTTT
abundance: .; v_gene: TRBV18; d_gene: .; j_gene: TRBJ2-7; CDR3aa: CASSPISGYEQYF; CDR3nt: TGTGCCAGCTCACCTATTAGCGGCTACGAGCAGTACTTC
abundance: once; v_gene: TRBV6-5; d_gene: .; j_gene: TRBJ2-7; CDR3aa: CASSYSSGEADYEQYF; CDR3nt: TGTGCCAGCAGTTACTCATCGGGGGAAGCCGACTACGAGCAGTACTTC
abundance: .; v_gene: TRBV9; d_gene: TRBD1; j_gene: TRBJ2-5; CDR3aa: CASSGPQGQETQYF; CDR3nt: TGTGCCAGCAGCGGACCACAGGGGCAAGAGACCCAGTACTTC
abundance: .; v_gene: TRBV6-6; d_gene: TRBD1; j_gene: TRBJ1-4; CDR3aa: CASSYQGAYEKLFF; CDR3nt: TGTGCCAGCAGTTACCAGGGGGCGTATGAAAAACTGTTTTTT
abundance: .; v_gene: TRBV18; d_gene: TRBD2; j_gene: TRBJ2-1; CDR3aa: CASSLQREGLNEQFF; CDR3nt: TGTGCCAGCTCACTTCAGCGGGAGGGCCTAAATGAGCAGTTCTTC
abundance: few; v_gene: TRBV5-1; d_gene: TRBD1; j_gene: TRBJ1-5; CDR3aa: CASSPKRDSGQPQHF; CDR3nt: TGCGCCAGCAGCCCAAAACGGGACAGCGGGCAGCCCCAGCATTTT
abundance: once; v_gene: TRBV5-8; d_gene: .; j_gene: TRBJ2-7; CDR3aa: CASSLFQGRLGEQYF; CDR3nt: TGTGCCAGCAGCTTGTTCCAGGGGAGACTGGGCGAGCAGTACTTC
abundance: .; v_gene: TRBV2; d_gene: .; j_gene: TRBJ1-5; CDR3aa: CASSEAGLGPQHF; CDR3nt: TGTGCCAGCAGTGAGGCAGGGCTAGGACCCCAGCATTTT
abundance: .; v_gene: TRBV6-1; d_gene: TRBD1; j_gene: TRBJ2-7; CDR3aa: CASSFRDRTYEQYF; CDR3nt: TGTGCCAGCAGTTTCCGGGACAGGACCTACGAGCAGTACTTC
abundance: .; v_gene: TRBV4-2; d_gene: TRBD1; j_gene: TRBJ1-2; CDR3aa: CASSTSGTANYGYTF; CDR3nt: TGTGCCAGCAGCACATCCGGGACAGCTAACTATGGCTACACCTTC
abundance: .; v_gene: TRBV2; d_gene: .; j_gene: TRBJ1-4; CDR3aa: CASRAAGSEKLFF; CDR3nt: TGTGCCAGCAGGGCCGCGGGGAGTGAAAAACTGTTTTTT
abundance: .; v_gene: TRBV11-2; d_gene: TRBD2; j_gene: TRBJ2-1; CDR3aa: CASTGGLAGVSRYNEQFF; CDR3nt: TGTGCCAGCACGGGAGGACTAGCGGGAGTCAGTAGGTACAATGAGCAGTTCTTC
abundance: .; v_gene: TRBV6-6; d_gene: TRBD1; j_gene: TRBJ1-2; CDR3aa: CASSTGTVTLSF; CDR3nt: TGTGCCAGCAGTACCGGGACAGTGACTCTTTCCTTC
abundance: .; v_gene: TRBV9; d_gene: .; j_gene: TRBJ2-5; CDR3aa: CASSGRAQETQYF; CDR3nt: TGTGCCAGCAGCGGGCGGGCTCAAGAGACCCAGTACTTC
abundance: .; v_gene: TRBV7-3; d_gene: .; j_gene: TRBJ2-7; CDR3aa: CASSGWRNEQYF; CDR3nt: TGTGCCAGCAGCGGCTGGCGGAACGAGCAGTACTTC
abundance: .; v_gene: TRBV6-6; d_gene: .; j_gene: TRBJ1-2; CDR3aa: CASSYWGGNYGYTF; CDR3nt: TGTGCCAGCAGTTACTGGGGGGGTAACTATGGCTACACCTTC
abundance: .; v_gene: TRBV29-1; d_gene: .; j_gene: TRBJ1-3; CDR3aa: CSVFLSVTGNTIYF; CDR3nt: TGCAGCGTTTTTCTCAGTGTAACTGGAAACACCATATATTTT
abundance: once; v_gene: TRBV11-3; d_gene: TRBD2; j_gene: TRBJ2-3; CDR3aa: CASSLEGLPTDTQYF; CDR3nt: TGTGCCAGCAGCCTTGAGGGACTACCCACAGATACGCAGTATTTT
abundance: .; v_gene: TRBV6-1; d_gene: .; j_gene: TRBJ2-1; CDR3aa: CASRPRGFQVSEQFF; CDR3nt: TGTGCCAGCAGGCCCAGGGGTTTTCAAGTATCTGAGCAGTTCTTC
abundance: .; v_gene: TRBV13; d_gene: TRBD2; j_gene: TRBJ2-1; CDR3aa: CASSSTSGNRNEQFF; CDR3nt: TGTGCCAGCAGCTCTACTAGCGGGAACCGCAATGAGCAGTTCTTC
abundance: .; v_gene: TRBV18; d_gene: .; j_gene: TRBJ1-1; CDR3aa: CASSPAGSNEAFF; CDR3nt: TGTGCCAGCTCACCAGCCGGTAGTAATGAAGCTTTCTTT
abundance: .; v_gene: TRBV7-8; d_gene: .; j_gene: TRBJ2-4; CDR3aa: CASSPTSLTAEGAKNIQYF; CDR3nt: TGTGCCAGCAGCCCAACGTCATTAACAGCGGAGGGGGCCAAAAACATTCAGTACTTC
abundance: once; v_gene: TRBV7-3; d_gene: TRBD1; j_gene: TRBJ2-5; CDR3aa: CASSPRGQEETQYF; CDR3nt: TGTGCCAGCAGCCCGAGGGGACAGGAAGAGACCCAGTACTTC
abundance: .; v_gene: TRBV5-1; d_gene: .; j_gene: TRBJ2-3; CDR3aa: CASSIGTDTQYF; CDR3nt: TGCGCCAGCTCAATAGGCACAGATACGCAGTATTTT
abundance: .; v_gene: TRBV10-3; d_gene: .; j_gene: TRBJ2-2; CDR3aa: CAISPSRQTGELFF; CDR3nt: TGTGCCATTAGTCCTAGCCGCCAAACCGGGGAGCTGTTTTTT
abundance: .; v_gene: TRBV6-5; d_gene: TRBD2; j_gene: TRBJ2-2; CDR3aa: CASSLSGRGIGELFF; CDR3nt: TGTGCCAGCAGTCTGAGCGGGAGAGGGATCGGGGAGCTGTTTTTT
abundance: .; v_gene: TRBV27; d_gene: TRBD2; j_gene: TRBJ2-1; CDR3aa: CASSSSGRAYNEQFF; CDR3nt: TGTGCCAGCAGTTCCAGCGGGAGGGCCTACAATGAGCAGTTCTTC
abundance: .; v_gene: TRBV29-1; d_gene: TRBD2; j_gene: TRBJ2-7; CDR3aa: CSVGGERPLEQYF; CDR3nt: TGCAGCGTGGGAGGGGAAAGGCCCCTGGAGCAGTACTTC
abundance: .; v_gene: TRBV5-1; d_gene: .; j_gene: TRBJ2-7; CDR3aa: CASSLSGAAYEQYF; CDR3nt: TGCGCCAGCAGCTTGTCAGGGGCGGCCTACGAGCAGTACTTC
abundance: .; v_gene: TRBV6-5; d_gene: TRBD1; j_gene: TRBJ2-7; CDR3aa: CASSYGTGFEQYF; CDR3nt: TGTGCCAGCAGTTACGGGACAGGTTTCGAGCAGTACTTC
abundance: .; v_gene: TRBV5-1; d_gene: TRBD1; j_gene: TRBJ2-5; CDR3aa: CASTIEQGWIGETQYF; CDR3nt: TGCGCCAGCACCATAGAACAGGGGTGGATAGGAGAGACCCAGTACTTC
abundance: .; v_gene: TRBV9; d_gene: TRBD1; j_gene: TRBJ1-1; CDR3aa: CASSFRDRGYTEAFF; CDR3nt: TGTGCCAGCAGTTTCCGGGACAGGGGTTACACTGAAGCTTTCTTT
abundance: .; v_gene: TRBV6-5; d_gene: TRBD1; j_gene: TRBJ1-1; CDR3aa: CASSKSDRGRFLTFF; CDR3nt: TGTGCCAGCTCCAAGTCGGACAGGGGGCGATTTCTGACTTTCTTT
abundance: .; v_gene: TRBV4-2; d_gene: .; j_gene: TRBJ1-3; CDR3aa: CASSQESTGWEGNTIYF; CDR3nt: TGTGCCAGCAGCCAAGAGAGCACAGGGTGGGAAGGAAACACCATATATTTT
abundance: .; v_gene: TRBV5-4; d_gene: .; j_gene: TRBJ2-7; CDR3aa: CASSGGEYEQYF; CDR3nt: TGTGCCAGCAGCGGAGGGGAATACGAGCAGTACTTC
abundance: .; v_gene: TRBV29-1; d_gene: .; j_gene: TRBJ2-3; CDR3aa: CSVASTDTQYF; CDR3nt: TGCAGCGTTGCGAGCACAGATACGCAGTATTTT
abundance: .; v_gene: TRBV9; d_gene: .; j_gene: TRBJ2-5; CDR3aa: CASSASGTTRDPTQYF; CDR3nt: TGTGCCAGCAGCGCAAGCGGCACAACCCGTGATCCGACCCAGTACTTC
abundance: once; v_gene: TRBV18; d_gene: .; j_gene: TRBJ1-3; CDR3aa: CASSPDRSSGNTIYF; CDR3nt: TGTGCCAGCTCACCCGACAGGAGCTCTGGAAACACCATATATTTT
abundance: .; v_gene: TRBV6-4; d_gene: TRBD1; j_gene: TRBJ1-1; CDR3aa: CASSATGENTEAFF; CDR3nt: TGTGCCAGCAGTGCGACAGGGGAGAACACTGAAGCTTTCTTT
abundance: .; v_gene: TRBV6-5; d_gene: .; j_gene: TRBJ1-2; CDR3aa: CASSYSNTGSNYGYTF; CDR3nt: TGTGCCAGCAGTTACTCGAATACAGGGTCTAACTATGGCTACACCTTC
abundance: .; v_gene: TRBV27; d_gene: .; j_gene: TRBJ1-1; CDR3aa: CASSLALTVTEAFF; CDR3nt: TGTGCCAGCAGTTTGGCCCTGACAGTCACTGAAGCTTTCTTT
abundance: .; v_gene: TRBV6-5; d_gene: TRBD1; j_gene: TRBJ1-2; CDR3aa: CASINNLGQGYGYTF; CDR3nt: TGTGCCAGCATCAACAACCTGGGACAGGGGTATGGCTACACCTTC
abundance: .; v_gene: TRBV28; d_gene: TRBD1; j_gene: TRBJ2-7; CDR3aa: CASRGQPYEQYF; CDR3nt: TGTGCCAGCCGGGGACAGCCCTACGAGCAGTACTTC
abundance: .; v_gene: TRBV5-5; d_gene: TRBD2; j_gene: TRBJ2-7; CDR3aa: CASSPLGEGSYEQYF; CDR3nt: TGTGCCAGCAGCCCTTTAGGGGAGGGGTCCTACGAGCAGTACTTC
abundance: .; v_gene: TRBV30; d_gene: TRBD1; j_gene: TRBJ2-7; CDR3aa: CAWSDSGQGRYEQYF; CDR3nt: TGTGCCTGGAGTGATTCGGGACAGGGGCGGTACGAGCAGTACTTC
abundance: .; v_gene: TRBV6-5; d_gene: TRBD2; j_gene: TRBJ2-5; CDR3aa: CASSLAGDKETQYF; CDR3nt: TGTGCCAGCAGTCTAGCGGGAGATAAAGAGACCCAGTACTTC
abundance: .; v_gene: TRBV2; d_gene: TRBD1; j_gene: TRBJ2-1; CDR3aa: CASSSRDRGIRWDNEQFF; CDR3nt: TGTGCCAGCAGTTCCCGGGACAGGGGCATAAGGTGGGACAATGAGCAGTTCTTC
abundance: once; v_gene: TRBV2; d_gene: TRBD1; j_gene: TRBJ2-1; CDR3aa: CASIAGQGEGEQFF; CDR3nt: TGTGCCAGCATAGCGGGACAGGGGGAAGGGGAGCAGTTCTTC
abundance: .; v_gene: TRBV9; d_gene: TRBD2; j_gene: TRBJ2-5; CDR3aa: CASSVFGSGSAGETQYF; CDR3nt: TGTGCCAGCAGCGTATTTGGTAGCGGGAGTGCGGGGGAGACCCAGTACTTC
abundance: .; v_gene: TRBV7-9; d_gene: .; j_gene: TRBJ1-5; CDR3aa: CASSPNSNQPQHF; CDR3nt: TGTGCCAGCAGCCCAAATAGCAATCAGCCCCAGCATTTT
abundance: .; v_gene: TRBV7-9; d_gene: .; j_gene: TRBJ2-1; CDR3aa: CASSLSGGRLRMNEQFF; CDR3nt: TGTGCCAGCAGCTTATCAGGCGGGCGACTTCGAATGAATGAGCAGTTCTTC
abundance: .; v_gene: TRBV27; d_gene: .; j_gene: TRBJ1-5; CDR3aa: CASRDSLYQPQHF; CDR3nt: TGTGCCAGCAGGGACAGCTTATATCAGCCCCAGCATTTT
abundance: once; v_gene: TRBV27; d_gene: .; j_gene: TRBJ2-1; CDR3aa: CASVRSGSSYNEQFF; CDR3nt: TGTGCCAGCGTACGGAGCGGCAGTTCCTACAATGAGCAGTTCTTC